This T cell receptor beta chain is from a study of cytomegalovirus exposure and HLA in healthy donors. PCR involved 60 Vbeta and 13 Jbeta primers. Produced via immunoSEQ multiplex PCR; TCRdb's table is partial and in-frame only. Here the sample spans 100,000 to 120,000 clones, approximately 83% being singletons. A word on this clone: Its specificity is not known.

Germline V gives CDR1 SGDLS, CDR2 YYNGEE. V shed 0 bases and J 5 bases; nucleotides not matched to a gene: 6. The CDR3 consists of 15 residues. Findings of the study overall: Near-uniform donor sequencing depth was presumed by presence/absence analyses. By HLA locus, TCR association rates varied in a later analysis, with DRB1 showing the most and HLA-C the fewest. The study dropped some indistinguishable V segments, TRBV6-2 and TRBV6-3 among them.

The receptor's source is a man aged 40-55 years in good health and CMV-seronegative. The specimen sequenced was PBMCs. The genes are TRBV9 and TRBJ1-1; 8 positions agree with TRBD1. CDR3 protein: CASSVEDRVGTEAFF. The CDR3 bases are TGTGCCAGCAGCGTAGAGGACAGGGTCGGGACTGAAGCTTTCTTT.